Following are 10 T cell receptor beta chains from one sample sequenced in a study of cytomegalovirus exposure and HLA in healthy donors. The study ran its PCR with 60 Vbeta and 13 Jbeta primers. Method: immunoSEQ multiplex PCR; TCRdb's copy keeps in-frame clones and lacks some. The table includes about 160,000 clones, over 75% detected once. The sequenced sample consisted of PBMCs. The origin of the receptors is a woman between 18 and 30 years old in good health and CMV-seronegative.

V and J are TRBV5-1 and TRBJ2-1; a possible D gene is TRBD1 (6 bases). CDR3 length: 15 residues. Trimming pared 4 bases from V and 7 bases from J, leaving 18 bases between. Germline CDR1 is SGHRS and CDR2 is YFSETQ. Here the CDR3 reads CASSDTGSSMNEQFF. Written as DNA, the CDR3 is TGCGCCAGCAGCGATACAGGGTCCTCAATGAATGAGCAGTTCTTC.

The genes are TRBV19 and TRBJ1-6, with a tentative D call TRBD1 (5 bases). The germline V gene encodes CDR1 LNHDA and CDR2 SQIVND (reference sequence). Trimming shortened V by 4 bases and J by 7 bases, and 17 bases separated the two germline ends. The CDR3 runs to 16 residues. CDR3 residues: CASSTGDPLFNSPLHF. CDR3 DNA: TGTGCCAGTAGTACGGGGGACCCCCTTTTCAATTCACCCCTCCACTTT.

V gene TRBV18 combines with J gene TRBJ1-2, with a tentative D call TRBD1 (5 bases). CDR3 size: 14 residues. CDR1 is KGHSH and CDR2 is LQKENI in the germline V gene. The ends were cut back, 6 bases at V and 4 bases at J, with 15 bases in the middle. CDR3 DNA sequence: TGTGCCAGCTCCCTCCTCCCAGGGATCTATGGCTACACCTTC. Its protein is CASSLLPGIYGYTF.

The CDR3 DNA reads as TGTGCCAGCAGCTTGCTTACACCTCACTCTGGAAACACCATATATTTT. Translated: CASSLLTPHSGNTIYF. The chain uses TRBV7-6 and TRBJ1-3; D is undetermined. Trimming cost V 3 bases and J 0 bases, with 12 bases left between them. This CDR3 has 16 amino acids. CDR1 SGHVS and CDR2 FNYEAQ come from the germline V gene.

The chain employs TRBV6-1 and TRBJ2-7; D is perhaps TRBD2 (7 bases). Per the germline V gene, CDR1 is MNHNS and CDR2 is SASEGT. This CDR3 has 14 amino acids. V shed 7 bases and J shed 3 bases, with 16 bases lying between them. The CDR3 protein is CASTARGGVYEQYF. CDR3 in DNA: TGTGCCAGCACTGCCCGCGGGGGCGTCTACGAGCAGTACTTC.

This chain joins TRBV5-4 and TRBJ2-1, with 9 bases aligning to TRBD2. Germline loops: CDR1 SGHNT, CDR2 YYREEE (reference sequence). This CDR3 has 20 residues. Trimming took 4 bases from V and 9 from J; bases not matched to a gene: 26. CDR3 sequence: CASSPWRGGRANMRASEQFF. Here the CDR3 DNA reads TGTGCCAGCAGCCCGTGGCGGGGGGGGAGGGCCAATATGCGGGCGAGTGAGCAGTTCTTC. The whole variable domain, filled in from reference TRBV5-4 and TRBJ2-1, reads ETGVTQSPTHLIKTRGQQVTLRCSSQSGHNTVSWYQQALGQGPQFIFQYYREEENGRGNFPPRFSGLQFPNYSSELNVNALELDDSALYLCASSPWRGGRANMRASEQFFGPGTRLTVL.

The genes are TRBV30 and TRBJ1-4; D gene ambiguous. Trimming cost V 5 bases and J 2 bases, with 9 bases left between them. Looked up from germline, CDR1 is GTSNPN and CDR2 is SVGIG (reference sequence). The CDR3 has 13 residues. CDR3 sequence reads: CAWGLSTNEKLFF. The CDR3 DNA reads TGTGCCTGGGGCTTAAGTACTAATGAAAAACTGTTTTTT.

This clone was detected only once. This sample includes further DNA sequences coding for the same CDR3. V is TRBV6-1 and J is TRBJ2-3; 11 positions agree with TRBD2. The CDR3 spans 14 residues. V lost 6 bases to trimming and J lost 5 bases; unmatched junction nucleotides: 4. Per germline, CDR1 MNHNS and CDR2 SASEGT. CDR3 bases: TGTGCCAGCAGGTTAGCGGGAGGGGGAGATACGCAGTATTTT. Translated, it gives CASRLAGGGDTQYF.

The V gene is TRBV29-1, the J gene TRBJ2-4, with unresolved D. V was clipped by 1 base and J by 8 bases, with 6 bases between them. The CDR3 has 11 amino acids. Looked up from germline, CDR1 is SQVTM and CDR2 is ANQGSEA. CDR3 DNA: TGCAGCGTTGAAGGGAGCGACATTCAGTACTTC. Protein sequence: CSVEGSDIQYF.

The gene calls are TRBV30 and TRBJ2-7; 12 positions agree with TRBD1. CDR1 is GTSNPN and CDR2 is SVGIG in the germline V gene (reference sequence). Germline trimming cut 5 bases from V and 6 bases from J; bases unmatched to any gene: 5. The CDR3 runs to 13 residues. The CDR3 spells CAWGGQGAGEQYF. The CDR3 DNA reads TGTGCCTGGGGGGGACAGGGGGCGGGCGAGCAGTACTTC.